Listed below are T cell receptor beta chains from one sample, sequenced in a study of blood T cells in healthy people across ages. One entry per CDR3 protein results from TCRdb running MiXCR on the 5' RACE reads. The sample yields some 1.7 million distinct CDR3 sequences, about 30% seen once. Sequencing used blood. Receptor source: a woman aged 25 to 39 in good health. Each CDR3 is given with its conserved first and last residue.

>TRBV29-1
CSVEDLGLEGYTF
>TRBV7-9
CASSLEVTGAEQYF
>TRBV12-1
CASSGRVDTEAFF
>TRBV2
CASSKGTGPTNEQFF
>TRBV12-3/TRBV12-4
CASSSEGTGASYGYTF
>TRBV12-3/TRBV12-4
CASSLALGRATEAFF
>TRBV7-6
CASSRDWSSRGEQYF
>TRBV3-1
CASSRTRGGGGYNEQFF
>TRBV4-1
CASSQDRMAGGTDTQYF
>TRBV7-9
CASRSSGIEQYF
>TRBV9
CASSPRTGFDEQFF
>TRBV2
CASSRRGETKNIQYF
>TRBV6-2/TRBV6-3
CASSYGGPYEQYF